The rows below give T cell receptor beta chains drawn from one sample of a study of T cell responses to AZD1222 COVID-19 vaccine. The method was immunoSEQ multiplex PCR; TCRdb's version includes in-frame clones alone and lacks a portion of them. The repertoire holds fewer than 80,000 clones, with 79% as singletons. Sequenced here: peripheral blood, sampled on day 0 of MenACWY control vaccination. Source of these receptors: an adult in good health. CDR3s include the opening cysteine and the closing phenylalanine or tryptophan. D genes are given only for firm matches. Size tells how often a clone was seen (once, few, many) or the class of an expanded clone, and some rows leave it out.

TRBJ1-5,TRBV6-6,few,-,TGTGCCAGCAGCTGGGCAGGGGACGGCGCAGGGCCCCAGCATTTT,CASSWAGDGAGPQHF
TRBJ2-3,TRBV12-5,-,-,TGTGCTAGTGGTTATGAGGGGTTTGAAGACACGCAGTATTTT,CASGYEGFEDTQYF
TRBJ2-6,TRBV28,-,-,TGTGCCAGCAGTTTGGGCAGCTCTGGGGCCAACGTCCTGACTTTC,CASSLGSSGANVLTF
TRBJ2-7,TRBV7-9,-,-,TGTGCCAGCAGCTCACCGGACAAATACGAGCAGTACTTC,CASSSPDKYEQYF
TRBJ2-7,TRBV7-8,-,TRBD1,TGTGCCAGCAGCGCGCAACAGGGGGCCTACGAGCAGTACTTC,CASSAQQGAYEQYF
TRBJ2-7,TRBV7-9,-,-,TGTGCCAGCAGCTCTCGGACAACACACGAGCAGTACTTC,CASSSRTTHEQYF
TRBJ1-1,TRBV3-1/TRBV3-2,-,-,TGTGCCAGCAGCCATGAGGCCGCGGCTTTCTTT,CASSHEAAAFF
TRBJ2-2,TRBV24-1,once,TRBD1,TGTGCCACCAGGGACAGGGTTTTTGACACCGGGGAGCTGTTTTTT,CATRDRVFDTGELFF
TRBJ1-1,TRBV5-1,-,TRBD1,TGCGCCAGCAGCTCCCAGGGGGTGCACACTGAAGCTTTCTTT,CASSSQGVHTEAFF
TRBJ2-1,TRBV9,-,-,TGTGCCAGCAGCGCCGGGACCCTTGGAAAAAATGAGCAGTTCTTC,CASSAGTLGKNEQFF
TRBJ1-2,TRBV19,-,-,TGTGCCAGTGAGGCAGAAGACTATGGCTACACCTTC,CASEAEDYGYTF
TRBJ2-5,TRBV2,few,-,TGTGCCAGCCGGGTAGCGGCCAACCAAGAGACCCAGTACTTC,CASRVAANQETQYF
TRBJ1-1,TRBV11-1,-,TRBD1,TGTGCCAGCAGCTTCGACAGGGGCGGCGCAGCTTTCTTT,CASSFDRGGAAFF
TRBJ2-5,TRBV11-2,-,-,TGTGCCAGCAGCCCCGTTCGGGGTGGCATAGAGACCCAGTACTTC,CASSPVRGGIETQYF
TRBJ1-4,TRBV6-5,-,-,TGTGCCAGCAGTCCGGCGGGGTCTAATGAAAAACTGTTTTTT,CASSPAGSNEKLFF
TRBJ1-4,TRBV28,-,-,TGTGCCAGCAGTGGTCCAGCGACAGTATCGAATGAAAAACTGTTTTTT,CASSGPATVSNEKLFF
TRBJ2-3,TRBV20-1,-,-,TGCAGTGCTAGGGTCGCAGATACGCAGTATTTT,CSARVADTQYF
TRBJ2-2,TRBV30,-,-,TGTGCCTGGGGTCGGATGGCGAACACCGGGGAGCTGTTTTTT,CAWGRMANTGELFF
TRBJ2-3,TRBV29-1,-,TRBD1,TGCAGCGTTATGTCGGGACAGGGTAGGGATACGCAGTATTTT,CSVMSGQGRDTQYF
TRBJ1-2,TRBV15,few,TRBD1,TGTGCCACCTCCGAAAACAGGGGCCTTAACTATGGCTACACCTTC,CATSENRGLNYGYTF
TRBJ2-7,TRBV7-2,-,TRBD2,TGTGCCAGCAGCTTAACTCGCGGGGGGGCCCGAGAGCAGTACTTC,CASSLTRGGAREQYF
TRBJ2-2,TRBV5-4,-,-,TGTGCCAGCAGCTCCGGCCTCACCGGGGAGCTGTTTTTT,CASSSGLTGELFF
TRBJ2-3,TRBV27,-,TRBD2,TGTGCCAGCCGCCTGCGGGAGGTGGCAGATACGCAGTATTTT,CASRLREVADTQYF
TRBJ2-4,TRBV28,-,-,TGTGCCAGCAGTGAGGCCGATGACATTCAGTACTTC,CASSEADDIQYF
TRBJ2-5,TRBV7-2,-,TRBD2,TGTGCCAGCAGCACCGGGACTAGCGGGTACCAAGAGACCCAGTACTTC,CASSTGTSGYQETQYF
TRBJ1-2,TRBV19,-,TRBD1,TGTGCCAGTAGTACAGCAGGGGGAGGAATCTATGGCTACACCTTC,CASSTAGGGIYGYTF
TRBJ1-2,TRBV6-6,-,TRBD1,TGTGCCAGCAGTTATGGGACAGGGGGTGGCTACACCTTC,CASSYGTGGGYTF
TRBJ1-2,TRBV15,-,TRBD1,TGTGCCACCAGCAACCACCCTGACAGGGTGGGTGGCTACACCTTC,CATSNHPDRVGGYTF
TRBJ1-1,TRBV4-2,-,-,TGTGCCAGCAGCCAAGATACCGGTCTGGGGGCTTTCTTT,CASSQDTGLGAFF
TRBJ2-1,TRBV7-8,-,TRBD1,TGTGCCAGCAGCCCTGCCGGAGGACAGGCCCATGAGCAGTTCTTC,CASSPAGGQAHEQFF
TRBJ2-2,TRBV19,-,-,TGTGCCAGTAGTACGTGGGAGGACGCGAACACCGGGGAGCTGTTTTTT,CASSTWEDANTGELFF
TRBJ1-4,TRBV27,-,TRBD1,TGTGCCAGCAGTTCGTACAGGGGAGCTAATGAAAAACTGTTTTTT,CASSSYRGANEKLFF
TRBJ2-1,TRBV2,few,TRBD1,TGTGCCAGCAGTCTAACCAGGGGGCACCGCTCCTACAATGAGCAGTTCTTC,CASSLTRGHRSYNEQFF
TRBJ2-3,TRBV9,-,-,TGTGCCAGCAGCCCCCTTGGGAAGGGGGATTACGATACGCAGTATTTT,CASSPLGKGDYDTQYF
TRBJ2-7,TRBV5-6,-,TRBD2,TGTGCCAGCAGCAGGGGACTAGCGGGGAACCAGTACGAGCAGTACTTC,CASSRGLAGNQYEQYF
TRBJ2-2,TRBV2,-,-,TGTGCCAGCAGGGGGTTGCGGCCCCCGAACACCGGGGAGCTGTTTTTT,CASRGLRPPNTGELFF
TRBJ1-5,TRBV19,-,-,TGTGCCAGTAGTAACCCCTTTAGTTATCAGCCCCAGCATTTT,CASSNPFSYQPQHF
TRBJ2-7,TRBV10-3,few,TRBD1,TGTGCCATCAGTGAGTCGTTAGGGACAGCTTACGAGCAGTACTTC,CAISESLGTAYEQYF
TRBJ1-3,TRBV9,few,-,TGTGCCAGCAGCGTAGATGGACAGTCGTCTGGAAACACCATATATTTT,CASSVDGQSSGNTIYF
TRBJ2-7,TRBV6-5,once,TRBD2,TGTGCCAGCAGACCAGGGGCGGGGGGAGAGTACTTC,CASRPGAGGEYF
TRBJ2-3,TRBV7-2,once,-,TGTGCCAGCAGCTTGGTCCTACCCCCAGATACGCAGTATTTT,CASSLVLPPDTQYF
TRBJ2-7,TRBV6-1,-,-,TGTGCCAGCAGTGAAGAGCGCATCAGCTCCTACGAGCAGTACTTC,CASSEERISSYEQYF
TRBJ2-1,TRBV18,-,-,TGTGCCAGCTCATCTCAAGGGGGGGGACAGGCCGTTTACAATGAGCAGTTCTTC,CASSSQGGGQAVYNEQFF
TRBJ1-5,TRBV19,-,TRBD1,TGTGCCAGTAGTATGAGTTTGGGAGGGGACAGGAGGCACAATCAGCCCCAGCATTTT,CASSMSLGGDRRHNQPQHF
TRBJ2-7,TRBV19,-,-,TGTGCCAGTAGTATAGAGGGGAGAGAGGGCATCGAGCAGTACTTC,CASSIEGREGIEQYF
TRBJ2-3,TRBV28,-,-,TGTGCCAGCCAGGAACGAGGGGGGGCAACAGATACGCAGTATTTT,CASQERGGATDTQYF
TRBJ1-6,TRBV7-9,few,-,TGTGCCAGCAGCTTAGGGGTAGGGTCACCCCTCCACTTT,CASSLGVGSPLHF
TRBJ2-5,TRBV6-5,-,-,TGTGCCAGCAGTTACTTGGAGACCCAGTACTTC,CASSYLETQYF
TRBJ2-2,TRBV28,-,-,TGTGCCACCTATGTAGACCCCGGGGAGCTGTTTTTT,CATYVDPGELFF
TRBJ1-1,TRBV28,-,-,TGTGCCAGCAGCTCTACCGGGGCCCTGAACACTGAAGCTTTCTTT,CASSSTGALNTEAFF
TRBJ2-1,TRBV11-2,-,-,TGTGCCAGCAGCTTACTTTGGGGGGGGCGGACCCATGAGCAGTTCTTC,CASSLLWGGRTHEQFF
TRBJ1-2,TRBV2,-,-,TGTGCCAGCAGGGTCGGGTTACGGGAGAGTGGCTACACCTTC,CASRVGLRESGYTF
TRBJ2-2,TRBV10-1,few,TRBD1,TGCGCCAGCAAGGAGGACAGGAACAGCGGGGAGCTGTTTTTT,CASKEDRNSGELFF
TRBJ1-1,TRBV2,-,-,TGTGCCAGCAACAGACAGAACACTGAAGCTTTCTTT,CASNRQNTEAFF
TRBJ2-3,TRBV18,-,-,TGTGCCAGCTCAGGGTGGCAGAACACAGATACGCAGTATTTT,CASSGWQNTDTQYF
TRBJ2-7,TRBV4-3,-,-,TGCGCCAGCAGCCAAGACAGCAGCTCCTACGAGCAGTACTTC,CASSQDSSSYEQYF
TRBJ1-6,TRBV25-1,-,-,TGTGCCAGCGGTGAGGCTGGTGATTCACCCCTCCACTTT,CASGEAGDSPLHF
TRBJ2-1,TRBV5-4,-,-,TGTGCCAGCAGCCCGACCCCAAGGGGGGAGCAGTTCTTC,CASSPTPRGEQFF
TRBJ2-7,TRBV6-5,-,-,TGTGCCAGCAAAAGGGCGGGGAGCTACGAGCAGTACTTC,CASKRAGSYEQYF
TRBJ2-5,TRBV9,-,-,TGTGCCAGCAGCCCCACCCTGCGGGCGGGGGAGACCCAGTACTTC,CASSPTLRAGETQYF